This entry lists 15 T cell receptor beta chains sequenced from one sample in a study of regulatory T cells in long-lasting Graves disease. The sample's time point: newly diagnosed GD, antithyroid drugs for less than 3 months. The TCR library was made from RNA that had been extracted from PBMCs in TRIzol. Both iRepertoire HTBI primers and Arm-PCR of CDR3 regions were used to build the TCR beta libraries. TCRdb analysed the multiplex PCR reads with MiXCR anew, one entry per CDR3 protein. This table has approximately 440,000 distinct CDR3 sequences, under 20% appearing once. This same sample was also taken into another study, of T cells in Graves' hyperthyroidism and ophthalmopathy.

Specimen: peripheral blood mononuclear cells (PBMCs), collected at new diagnosis, from a patient treated with antithyroid drugs. The receptor source for this set is a man aged 35 to 55 with Graves disease.

V usage is TRBV29-1 and J usage is TRBJ2-2; no clear D gene. CDR3 length: 12 amino acids. Germline CDR1 SQVTM, CDR2 ANQGSEA. Trimming took 4 bases from V and 5 from J, leaving 8 bases between them. This CDR3 reads CSVGLRTGELFF. CDR3 in DNA: TGCAGCGTTGGGTTAAGGACCGGGGAGCTGTTTTTT.

This clonotype was recorded at least ten times. This sequence joins TRBV3-1 and TRBJ2-5; TRBD2 agrees at 9 bases. The CDR3 runs 15 residues. CDR1 and CDR2 from the germline V gene are LGHDT and YNNKEL (reference sequence). V was pared by 2 bases and J by 5 bases, with 6 bases of the junction left unmatched. The CDR3 is CASSQYSGSEETQYF. DNA for the CDR3: TGTGCCAGCAGCCAATATAGCGGGAGCGAGGAGACCCAGTACTTC.

This clonotype was observed many times. The chain links TRBV30 to TRBJ2-1; TRBD2 aligns across 11 bases. The CDR3 is 17 residues long. Germline CDR1 GTSNPN, CDR2 SVGIG (reference sequence). Trimming took 3 bases from V and 0 from J; bases not matched to a gene: 7. CDR3 region: CAWSLAGGRSSYNEQFF. CDR3 DNA: TGTGCCTGGAGCCTAGCGGGAGGAAGAAGCTCCTACAATGAGCAGTTCTTC.

Ten or more counts support this clonotype. The V and J genes are TRBV10-3 and TRBJ2-1, with a possible D match to TRBD1 (6 bases). CDR1 is ENHRY and CDR2 is SYGVKD in the germline V gene. Trimming left V 3 bases short and J 3 bases short, with 12 bases between. The CDR3 runs 15 residues. CDR3 sequence: CAISDYRENYNEQFF. The CDR3 coding sequence is TGTGCCATCAGTGATTACAGGGAAAACTACAATGAGCAGTTCTTC.

This clonotype has ten or more counts. The genes are TRBV18 and TRBJ1-5, with D uncertain. Trimming pared 4 bases from V and 2 bases from J, leaving 12 bases between. The CDR3 is made up of 15 amino acids. Germline-derived CDR1 and CDR2 are KGHSH and LQKENI. CDR3 nucleotide sequence: TGTGCCAGCTCACTAGGCCGAGCGGGCAATCAGCCCCAGCATTTT. Encoded protein: CASSLGRAGNQPQHF.

The sample holds a few counts of this clonotype. The CDR3 DNA sequence: TGCGCCAGCAGCTTGGACAGGGGGCCTAATTCACCCCTCCACTTT. Its translation: CASSLDRGPNSPLHF. The chain recombines TRBV5-1 with TRBJ1-6; 9 nucleotides match TRBD1. The trim removed 0 bases at V and 6 bases at J, leaving 1 base unmatched. CDR3 size: 15 residues. CDR1 and CDR2 (germline): SGHRS, YFSETQ.

The CDR3 bases are TGTGCCAGTAGTATGCTCGGGATCTACAATGAGCAGTTCTTC. It specifies CASSMLGIYNEQFF. V usage is TRBV19 and J usage is TRBJ2-1, with D perhaps matching TRBD2 (5 bases). Trimming took off 3 bases at V and 3 bases at J, with 9 bases between the two ends. The CDR3 contains 14 residues. Germline V CDR1 and CDR2: LNHDA, SQIVND (reference sequence).

The chain combines TRBV7-2 with TRBJ2-3, with TRBD2 as a possible D gene (6 bases). The CDR3 spans 16 residues. Germline V CDR1 and CDR2: SGHTA, FQGNSA. V was cut by 5 bases and J by 4 bases, with 19 bases left in between. CDR3 sequence reads: CASSPSREPASDTQYF. In DNA, the CDR3 is TGTGCCAGCAGCCCATCGCGGGAACCGGCGTCAGATACGCAGTATTTT.

The sample holds one count of this clonotype. It differs at one base from a far larger clone, so likely a read error. The V call is TRBV7-9, the J call TRBJ2-3; 10 bases are a match to TRBD2. Germline assignment: CDR1 SEHNR and CDR2 FQNEAQ (reference sequence). This CDR3 spans 15 amino acids. The CDR3, as DNA: TGTGCCTGCAGCTTATGGGGACTAGCGTCAGATACGCAGTATTTT. Translation: CACSLWGLASDTQYF.

V usage is TRBV12-3 or TRBV12-4 and J usage is TRBJ1-5, with a tentative D call TRBD1 (5 bases). This CDR3 is built from 17 residues. V lost 6 bases, J lost 0 bases, and 18 bases lay in between. The CDR3 loop is CASSRDLGRGSNQPQHF. Here the CDR3 DNA reads TGTGCCAGCAGCCGGGACCTGGGAAGAGGTAGCAATCAGCCCCAGCATTTT.

Of note for this clonotype: One base away lies a much larger clone, so this may be a sequencing read error. The chain is built from TRBV20-1 and TRBJ1-5; D unresolved. In germline, CDR1 is DFQATT, CDR2 SNEGSKA (reference sequence). The CDR3 is 13 amino acids. CDR3 DNA: TGCAGTGTTAGAGGAGGGAACAATCAGCCCCAGCATTTT. Translating it yields CSVRGGNNQPQHF.

This clonotype was recorded at least ten times. The chain uses TRBV5-1 and TRBJ2-1; either TRBD1 or TRBD2 may supply D (5 bases each). The CDR3 sequence is 14 residues long. The V gene lost 4 bases and the J gene lost 7 bases, with 15 bases spanning the gap. Germline loops: CDR1 SGHRS, CDR2 YFSETQ. The DNA of the CDR3 is TGCGCCAGCAGCCCTGGTCCGGGGCCTAATGAGCAGTTCTTC. Translation: CASSPGPGPNEQFF.

The rearrangement uses TRBV6-1 and TRBJ2-1; the D gene is possibly TRBD2 (6 bases). Trimming stripped 8 bases from V and 11 bases from J, with 13 bases between. This CDR3 contains 11 residues. Germline CDR1 reads MNHNS; CDR2 reads SASEGT. CDR3 in amino acids: CASQLANQQFF. As DNA, the CDR3 is TGTGCCAGCCAGCTAGCGAACCAGCAGTTCTTC.

Concerning this clonotype itself: This clone may be a read error of a much larger clone one base away. The rearrangement uses TRBV7-8 and TRBJ1-1; D is uncertain. This CDR3 region has 13 residues. Germline V gives CDR1 SGHVS, CDR2 FQNEAQ. The CDR3 protein is CAGSLQESTEAFF. In nucleotides, the CDR3 is TGTGCCGGCAGCTTACAAGAATCCACTGAAGCTTTCTTT.

The chain joins TRBV7-9 to TRBJ2-7; D uncertain. Germline CDR1 SEHNR, CDR2 FQNEAQ (reference sequence). Trimming removed 5 bases from V and 5 bases from J, with 7 bases in between. The length of the CDR3 is 11 residues. The CDR3, as DNA: TGTGCCAGCAGCGCCGCGGACGAGCAGTACTTC. Its protein product is CASSAADEQYF.